This T cell receptor (beta chain) came from a study of cytomegalovirus exposure and HLA in healthy donors. Comments on this clone: The junction departs from germline at one end; a sequencing error may be responsible.

Looked up from germline, CDR1 is SEHNR and CDR2 is FQNEAQ (reference sequence). The CDR3 is made up of 14 amino acids. Researchers ran the PCR with 60 Vbeta and 13 Jbeta primers. Generated by immunoSEQ multiplex PCR, the TCRdb table keeps only in-frame clones and is missing some. The table lists about 160,000 clones, approximately 79% of them singletons. Healthy bone marrow donors made up the donors. This clonotype was sampled from a middle-aged man in good health and CMV-seronegative. The sample was PBMCs. The chain employs TRBV7-9 and TRBJ1-2; 8 positions match TRBD1. The CDR3 spells CSSSLTGGNYGYTF. The CDR3, as DNA: TGTTCCAGCAGCTTAACAGGGGGTAACTATGGCTACACCTTC.